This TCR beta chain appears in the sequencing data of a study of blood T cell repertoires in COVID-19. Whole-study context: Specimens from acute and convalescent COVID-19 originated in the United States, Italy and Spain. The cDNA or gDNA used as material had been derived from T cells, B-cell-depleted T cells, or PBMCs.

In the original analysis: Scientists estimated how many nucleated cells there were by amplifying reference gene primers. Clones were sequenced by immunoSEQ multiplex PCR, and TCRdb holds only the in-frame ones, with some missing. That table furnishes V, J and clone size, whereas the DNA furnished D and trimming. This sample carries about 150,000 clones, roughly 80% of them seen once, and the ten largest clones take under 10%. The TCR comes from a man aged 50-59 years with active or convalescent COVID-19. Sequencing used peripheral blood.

The CDR3 reads CASSPGLAEYEQYF. CDR3 in DNA: TGTGCCAGCAGCCCAGGACTAGCGGAGTACGAGCAGTACTTC. This chain connects TRBV7-9 to TRBJ2-7, with TRBD2 matching 10 bases. CDR3 length: 14 residues. The germline V gene has CDR1 SEHNR and CDR2 FQNEAQ (reference sequence). Trimming removed 5 bases from V and 4 bases from J; junction bases left unmatched: 5.